Shown below are 30 T cell receptor beta chains from a single sample sequenced in a study of blood T cells in healthy people across ages. Together with a sample-barcoded 5' primer, a J-beta primer mix was included in a second PCR lasting about 6 to 11 cycles. One entry per CDR3 protein results from TCRdb running MiXCR on the 5' RACE reads. The sample shows approximately 1,700,000 distinct CDR3 sequences, roughly 43% of them seen only once. Sequencing was carried out using blood. Receptor source: a human donor in good health.

The chain combines TRBV27 with TRBJ1-5; D not resolved. With 4 bases removed from V and 4 bases from J, the gap between germline ends came to 11 bases. Germline V gene lookup returns CDR1 MNHEY and CDR2 SMNVEV (reference sequence). The length of the CDR3 is 14 residues. The DNA for the CDR3 is TGTGCCAGCAGTTCTATCGAGCGGAATCAGCCCCAGCATTTT. This encodes CASSSIERNQPQHF.

This clonotype came up a few times. The rearrangement joins TRBV5-1 to TRBJ1-2; weak D call: TRBD1 (5 bases). CDR3 length: 15 amino acids. V was cut by 1 base and J by 3 bases, with 13 bases left in between. The germline V gene has CDR1 SGHRS and CDR2 YFSETQ. The CDR3 sequence: CASSLSRGPDYGYTF. DNA for the CDR3: TGCGCCAGCAGCTTGAGTAGGGGCCCGGACTATGGCTACACCTTC.

This clonotype was seen only a few times. The rearrangement uses TRBV4-3 and TRBJ1-1, with unresolved D. The CDR3 spans 13 residues. V was pared by 1 base and J by 10 bases, with 13 bases between. Per the germline V gene, CDR1 is LGHNA and CDR2 is YSLEER. CDR3 coding DNA: TGCGCCAGCAGCCAAGGCGCCCTTGGTTCAGCTTTCTTT. Its protein product is CASSQGALGSAFF.

The chain has TRBV6-6 and TRBJ2-7; D remains unclear. Germline loops: CDR1 MNHNY, CDR2 SVGAGI (reference sequence). This CDR3 has 13 residues. Trimming removed 7 bases at V and 4 bases at J, with 14 bases between. The DNA for the CDR3 is TGTGCCAGCAATAAACCCGGGTCGTACGAGCAGTACTTC. It specifies CASNKPGSYEQYF.

CDR3 DNA: TGCAGTGCTTCAATAGCGGGGAACCACAATGAGCAGTTCTTC. It yields the protein CSASIAGNHNEQFF. The chain employs TRBV20-1 and TRBJ2-1, with 8 bases aligning to TRBD2. The CDR3 has 14 residues. Germline V lookup: CDR1 DFQATT, CDR2 SNEGSKA (reference sequence). Trimming took 5 bases from V and 5 from J; bases not matched to a gene: 8.

The rearrangement uses TRBV6-1 and TRBJ2-2; 8 bases are a match to TRBD1. In germline, CDR1 is MNHNS, CDR2 SASEGT. The CDR3 is 13 amino acids. Trimming removed 10 bases from V and 4 bases from J; junction bases left unmatched: 5. CDR3 in amino acids: CATQGESTGELFF. The CDR3 DNA follows: TGTGCCACACAGGGGGAAAGCACCGGGGAGCTGTTTTTT.

A few counts support this clonotype. The chain uses TRBV7-3 and TRBJ2-1; 10 bases align to TRBD2. Germline loops: CDR1 SGHTA, CDR2 FQGTGA. Losses at the gene ends were 0 bases for V and 6 bases for J; bases not matched to a gene: 8. This CDR3 has 17 amino acids. CDR3 DNA sequence: TGTGCCAGCAGCTTAACGGGGAAGACTAGCGGGTCCAATGAGCAGTTCTTC. Translated: CASSLTGKTSGSNEQFF.

The chain is built from TRBV2 and TRBJ1-2; perhaps TRBD1 as D (5 bases). Trimming pared 2 bases from V and 6 bases from J, leaving 7 bases between. This CDR3 has 12 amino acids. Germline lookup yields CDR1 SNHLY and CDR2 FYNNEI. The CDR3 DNA reads as TGTGCCAGCAGTGAACAGGGTGATGGCTACACCTTC. Translated: CASSEQGDGYTF.

The V and J genes are TRBV4-3 and TRBJ2-1, with D perhaps matching TRBD1 or TRBD2 (5 bases each). The CDR3 consists of 16 residues. V gave up 1 base and J gave up 6 bases, with 16 bases separating them. Germline V gene sequence: CDR1 LGHNA, CDR2 YSLEER. The CDR3 DNA reads TGCGCCAGCAGCCAAGGAGTATCCGGGGCAGCCAATGAGCAGTTCTTC. It translates to CASSQGVSGAANEQFF.

This rearrangement joins TRBV12-3 or TRBV12-4 to TRBJ2-5; 7 bases are shared with TRBD1. J gave up 2 bases and V 4 bases, and 7 bases lay outside the gene matches. This CDR3 contains 15 residues. The CDR3: CASSWFIRGQETQYF. The CDR3 DNA reads TGTGCCAGCAGTTGGTTTATCAGGGGGCAAGAGACCCAGTACTTC.

There are a few counts of this clonotype. This chain connects TRBV7-2 to TRBJ2-6, with D perhaps matching TRBD1 (6 bases). The germline gives CDR1 SGHTA, CDR2 FQGNSA. Trimming pared 1 base from V and 1 base from J, leaving 11 bases between. The CDR3 consists of 17 residues. In DNA, the CDR3 is TGTGCCAGCAGCTTAGAGGGGGTTACATCTGGGGCCAACGTCCTGACTTTC. Protein sequence: CASSLEGVTSGANVLTF.

This clonotype showed up just a few times. CDR3 sequence (DNA): TGTGCCAGCTCCCGGTCGGGCAGAGCTTATGGCTACACCTTC. It is translated as CASSRSGRAYGYTF. V gene TRBV11-2 combines with J gene TRBJ1-2; D not resolved. V lost 8 bases to trimming and J lost 5 bases, with 18 bases between them. The CDR3 is made up of 14 amino acids. The germline V gene has CDR1 SGHAT and CDR2 FQNNGV.

J is TRBJ2-1 and V is TRBV20-1, with D possibly being TRBD2 (6 bases). Germline V gene sequence: CDR1 DFQATT, CDR2 SNEGSKA (reference sequence). Trimming removed 1 base at V and 4 bases at J, with 26 bases between. The CDR3 consists of 19 residues. CDR3 nucleotide sequence: TGCAGTGCTAGAGCCGCCGAATTACTAGCCTACATAAATTACAATGAGCAGTTCTTC. Translation gives CSARAAELLAYINYNEQFF.

This chain joins TRBV5-6 and TRBJ2-1, with TRBD2 matching 8 bases. The germline gives CDR1 SGHDT, CDR2 YYEEEE. This CDR3 has 13 amino acids. V lost 7 bases to trimming and J lost 6 bases; unmatched junction nucleotides: 6. CDR3 amino acids: CASRGGASNEQFF. DNA of the CDR3: TGTGCCAGCCGGGGGGGGGCTTCCAATGAGCAGTTCTTC.

V is TRBV2 and J is TRBJ1-1; D call uncertain. The germline V and J ends were trimmed by 4 bases and 4 bases, with 4 bases remaining between them. Germline assignment: CDR1 SNHLY and CDR2 FYNNEI. The CDR3 spans 11 residues. CDR3 loop: CASSGTTEAFF. The CDR3 bases are TGTGCCAGCAGTGGGACCACTGAAGCTTTCTTT.

CDR3 in DNA: TGTGCCAGCGGGATTGGGGGGCCAACCAATGAGCAGTTCTTC. It codes for CASGIGGPTNEQFF. The chain couples TRBV7-9 to TRBJ2-1; D may correspond to TRBD1 or TRBD2 (6 bases each). Germline-derived CDR1 and CDR2 are SEHNR and FQNEAQ (reference sequence). The V end lost 8 bases, the J end lost 6 bases, and 17 bases lay between the germline ends. This CDR3 has 14 residues.

The V and J genes are TRBV3-1 and TRBJ1-5, with TRBD1 as a possible D gene (5 bases). The germline V and J ends were trimmed by 0 bases and 3 bases, with 21 bases remaining between them. This CDR3 spans 19 amino acids. Germline V gene lookup returns CDR1 LGHDT and CDR2 YNNKEL (reference sequence). The CDR3 coding sequence is TGTGCCAGCAGCCAAGATGGCAAGGGCGGAAGGGGCGACAATCAGCCCCAGCATTTT. As protein: CASSQDGKGGRGDNQPQHF.

CDR3 nucleotide sequence: TGTGCCAGCAGCTTATTAACGGGGGGGCTCACAGATACGCAGTATTTT. Translated: CASSLLTGGLTDTQYF. The rearrangement joins TRBV7-2 to TRBJ2-3; 8 nucleotides match TRBD2. Germline trimming cut 2 bases from V and 2 bases from J; bases unmatched to any gene: 6. In germline, CDR1 is SGHTA, CDR2 FQGNSA. CDR3 length: 16 amino acids.

This clonotype was observed a handful of times. The rearrangement joins TRBV12-3 or TRBV12-4 to TRBJ2-7, with TRBD2 matching over 13 bases. The CDR3 consists of 15 residues. The V and J ends lost 6 bases and 12 bases, in that order; junction bases with no gene match: 14. The CDR3 nucleotides are TGTGCCAGCAGCCTTGGACTAGCGGGGGCCCCCTCCCTGTACTTC. Protein sequence: CASSLGLAGAPSLYF.

This clonotype has only a few counts. CDR3 amino acids: CSAKRDVNSPLHF. The CDR3 DNA reads TGCAGTGCTAAAAGGGACGTCAATTCACCCCTCCACTTT. This chain connects TRBV20-1 to TRBJ1-6, with D possibly being TRBD1 (5 bases). The CDR3 covers 13 residues. CDR1 DFQATT and CDR2 SNEGSKA come from the germline V gene (reference sequence). V was clipped by 4 bases and J by 7 bases, with 11 bases between them.

This clonotype has just a few counts. V usage is TRBV7-2 and J usage is TRBJ2-3; the match to TRBD2 covers 11 bases. Germline V gives CDR1 SGHTA, CDR2 FQGNSA. The trim removed 2 bases at V and 11 bases at J, leaving 9 bases unmatched. CDR3 length: 15 residues. The CDR3 protein is CASSLPSGGSSGQYF. The CDR3 DNA reads as TGTGCCAGCAGCTTACCTAGCGGGGGGTCTAGTGGGCAGTATTTT.

This clonotype was observed a handful of times. This chain links TRBV5-6 with TRBJ1-4, with 8 positions matching TRBD1. From germline, CDR1 is SGHDT and CDR2 YYEEEE. The CDR3 runs 14 residues. V shed 6 bases, J shed 6 bases, and the junction held 7 bases outside the gene matches. CDR3 DNA: TGTGCCAGCACCCCCGGGACAGGTGATGAAAAACTGTTTTTT. It codes for CASTPGTGDEKLFF.

The rearrangement joins TRBV28 to TRBJ2-5, with D unclear. The CDR3 loop spans 17 amino acids. Germline-derived CDR1 and CDR2 are MDHEN and SYDVKM. Between the trimmed V and J ends, which lost 5 bases and 4 bases, there was a span of 23 bases. The CDR3: CASSLDPGTNLRETQYF. In nucleotides, the CDR3 is TGTGCCAGCAGTCTGGACCCGGGCACTAACCTCCGAGAGACCCAGTACTTC.

This clonotype has more than one count but fewer than ten. V and J are TRBV4-3 and TRBJ1-2, with D unresolved. Germline CDR1 is LGHNA and CDR2 is YSLEER. V lost 2 bases to trimming and J lost 8 bases, with 9 bases between them. The CDR3 is 12 amino acids. The CDR3 DNA sequence: TGCGCCAGCAGCCAATTCGGGGAGGGCTACACCTTC. It codes for CASSQFGEGYTF.

The chain carries TRBV9 and TRBJ2-3, with D perhaps matching TRBD1 (5 bases). This CDR3 contains 14 residues. The ends were cut back, 3 bases at V and 6 bases at J, with 14 bases in the middle. Germline V gene data show CDR1 as SGDLS and CDR2 as YYNGEE. The CDR3 spells CASSATSGADTQYF. The CDR3 coding sequence is TGTGCCAGCAGCGCAACCAGTGGGGCGGATACGCAGTATTTT.

The genes are TRBV6-2 or TRBV6-3 and TRBJ2-4; 7 nucleotides align to TRBD2. CDR3 length equals 17 residues. CDR1 and CDR2 (germline): MNHEY, SVGEGT. Losses at the gene ends were 1 base for V and 6 bases for J; bases not matched to a gene: 12. The CDR3 loop is CASSYLGGGGKGNIQYF. In nucleotides, the CDR3 is TGTGCCAGCAGTTACTTGGGCGGCGGGGGAAAGGGAAACATTCAGTACTTC.

As concerns this clonotype: Germline is not matched at one junction end, which may reflect a read error. This chain joins TRBV15 and TRBJ1-1, with D possibly being TRBD1 (6 bases). CDR1 LNHNV and CDR2 YYDKDF come from the germline V gene (reference sequence). The CDR3 is 15 residues long. For the CDR3, the DNA is TGTGCCACCAGCAGAGGGTCGGTTGGACAGTCTGAAACTTTCTTT. Amino acids: CATSRGSVGQSETFF.

The CDR3 sequence is CASSLVGYRPETQYF. The CDR3 bases are TGTGCCAGCAGCTTAGTGGGATACCGTCCGGAGACCCAGTACTTC. The genes are TRBV7-2 and TRBJ2-5; D is uncertain. The germline V and J ends were trimmed by 1 base and 5 bases, with 14 bases remaining between them. Germline values: CDR1 SGHTA, CDR2 FQGNSA. This CDR3 has 15 amino acids.

This rearrangement joins TRBV20-1 to TRBJ2-1; the D gene is possibly TRBD1 (6 bases). V was shortened by 4 bases and J by 8 bases, with 18 bases between the two germline ends. The CDR3 totals 14 residues. Germline CDR1 is DFQATT and CDR2 is SNEGSKA (reference sequence). The CDR3 region is CSATGAQGYHEQFF. The CDR3 bases are TGCAGTGCTACTGGGGCACAGGGATACCATGAGCAGTTCTTC.

This clonotype was observed a handful of times. This chain connects TRBV6-1 to TRBJ2-1; 10 bases are shared with TRBD2. The germline CDR1 and CDR2 sequences are MNHNS and SASEGT. This CDR3 is built from 16 residues. Germline trimming cut 0 bases from V and 7 bases from J; bases unmatched to any gene: 6. The CDR3 loop is CASSEATSGVKNEQFF. The CDR3 DNA is TGTGCCAGCAGTGAAGCAACTAGCGGGGTCAAGAATGAGCAGTTCTTC.